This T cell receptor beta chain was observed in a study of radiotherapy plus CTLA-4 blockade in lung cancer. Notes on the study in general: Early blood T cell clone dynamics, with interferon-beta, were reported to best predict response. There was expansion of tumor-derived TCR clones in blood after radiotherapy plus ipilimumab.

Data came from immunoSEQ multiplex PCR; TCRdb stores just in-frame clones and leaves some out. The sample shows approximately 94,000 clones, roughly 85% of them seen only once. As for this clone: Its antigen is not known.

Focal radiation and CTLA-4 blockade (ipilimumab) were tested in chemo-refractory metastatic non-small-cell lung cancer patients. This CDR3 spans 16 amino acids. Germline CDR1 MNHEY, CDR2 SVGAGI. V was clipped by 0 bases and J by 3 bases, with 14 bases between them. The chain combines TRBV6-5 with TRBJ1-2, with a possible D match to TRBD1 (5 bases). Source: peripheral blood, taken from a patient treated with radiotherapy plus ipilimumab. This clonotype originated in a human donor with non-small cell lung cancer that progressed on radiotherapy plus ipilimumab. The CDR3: CASSYSNDAGYYGYTF. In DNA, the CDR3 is TGTGCCAGCAGTTACTCGAATGATGCAGGGTACTATGGCTACACCTTC.